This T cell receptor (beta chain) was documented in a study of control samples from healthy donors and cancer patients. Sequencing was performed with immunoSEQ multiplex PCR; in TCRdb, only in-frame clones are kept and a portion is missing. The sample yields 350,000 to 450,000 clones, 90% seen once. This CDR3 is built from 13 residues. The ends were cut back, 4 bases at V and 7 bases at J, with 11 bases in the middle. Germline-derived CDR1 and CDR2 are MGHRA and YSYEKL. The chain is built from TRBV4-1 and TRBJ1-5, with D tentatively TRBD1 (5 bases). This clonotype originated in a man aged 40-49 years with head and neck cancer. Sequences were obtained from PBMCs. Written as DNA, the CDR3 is TGCGCCAGCAGCCCACTCGGGACCCAGCCCCAGCATTTT. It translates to CASSPLGTQPQHF.